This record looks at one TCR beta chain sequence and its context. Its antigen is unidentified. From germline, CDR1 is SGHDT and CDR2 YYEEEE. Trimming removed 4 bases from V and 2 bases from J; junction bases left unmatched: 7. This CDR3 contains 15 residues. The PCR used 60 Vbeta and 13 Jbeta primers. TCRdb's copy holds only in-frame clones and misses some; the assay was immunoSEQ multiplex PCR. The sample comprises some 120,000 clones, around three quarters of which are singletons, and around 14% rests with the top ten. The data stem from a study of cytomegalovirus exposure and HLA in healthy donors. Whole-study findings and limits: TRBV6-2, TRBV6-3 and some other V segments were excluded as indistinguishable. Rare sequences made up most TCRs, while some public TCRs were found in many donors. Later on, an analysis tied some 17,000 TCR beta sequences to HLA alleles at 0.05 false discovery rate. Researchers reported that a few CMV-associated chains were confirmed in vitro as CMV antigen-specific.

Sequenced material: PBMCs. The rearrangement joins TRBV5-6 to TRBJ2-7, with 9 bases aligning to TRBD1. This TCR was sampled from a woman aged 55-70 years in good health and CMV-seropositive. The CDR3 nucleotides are TGTGCCAGCAGCAAGGGACAGGGTTCCCCCTACGAGCAGTACTTC. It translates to CASSKGQGSPYEQYF. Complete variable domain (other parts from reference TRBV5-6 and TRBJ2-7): DAGVTQSPTHLIKTRGQQVTLRCSPKSGHDTVSWYQQALGQGPQFIFQYYEEEERQRGNFPDRFSGHQFPNYSSELNVNALLLGDSALYLCASSKGQGSPYEQYFGPGTRLTVT.